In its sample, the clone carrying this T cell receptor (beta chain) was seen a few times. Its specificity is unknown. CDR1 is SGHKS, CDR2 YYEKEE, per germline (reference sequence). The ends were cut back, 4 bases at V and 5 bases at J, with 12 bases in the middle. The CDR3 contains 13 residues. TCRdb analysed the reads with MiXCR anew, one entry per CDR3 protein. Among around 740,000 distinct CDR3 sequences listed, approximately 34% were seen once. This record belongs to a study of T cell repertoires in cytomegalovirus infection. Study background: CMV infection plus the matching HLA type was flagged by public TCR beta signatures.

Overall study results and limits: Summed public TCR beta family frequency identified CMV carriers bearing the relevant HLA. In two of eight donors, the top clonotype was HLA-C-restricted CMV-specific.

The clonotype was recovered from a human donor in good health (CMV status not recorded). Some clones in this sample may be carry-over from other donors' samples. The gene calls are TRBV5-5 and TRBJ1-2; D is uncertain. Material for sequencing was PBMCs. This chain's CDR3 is CASSHDMVYGYTF. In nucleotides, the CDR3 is TGTGCCAGCAGCCACGACATGGTTTATGGCTACACCTTC. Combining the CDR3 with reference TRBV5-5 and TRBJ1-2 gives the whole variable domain DAGVTQSPTHLIKTRGQQVTLRCSPISGHKSVSWYQQVLGQGPQFIFQYYEKEERGRGNFPDRFSARQFPNYSSELNVNALLLGDSALYLCASSHDMVYGYTFGSGTRLTVV.